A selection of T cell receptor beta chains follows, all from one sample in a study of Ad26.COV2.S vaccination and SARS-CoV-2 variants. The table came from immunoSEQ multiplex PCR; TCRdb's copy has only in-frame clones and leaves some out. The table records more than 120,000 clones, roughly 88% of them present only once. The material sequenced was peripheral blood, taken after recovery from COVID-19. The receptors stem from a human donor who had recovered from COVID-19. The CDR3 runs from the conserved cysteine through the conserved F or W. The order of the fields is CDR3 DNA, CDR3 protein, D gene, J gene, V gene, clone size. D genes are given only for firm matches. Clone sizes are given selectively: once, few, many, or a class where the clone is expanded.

TGTGCCAGCAGCTTCAGGGGAGGAAACACTGAAGCTTTCTTT	CASSFRGGNTEAFF	NA	TRBJ1-1	TRBV14	NA
TGTGCCAGCAGCTTAGTGTCTGGAAGGGAGACCCAGTACTTC	CASSLVSGRETQYF	NA	TRBJ2-5	TRBV11-2	NA
TGTGCCAGTAGTATAGCCCCCCGGAGCGAGCAGTACTTC	CASSIAPRSEQYF	NA	TRBJ2-7	TRBV19	NA
TGTGCCACCAGCAGAGAGGGTAGGGCCCGCAATCAGCCCCAGCATTTT	CATSREGRARNQPQHF	NA	TRBJ1-5	TRBV15	NA
TGCGCCAGCGGGGGACAGGCTTTATCTGGGGCCAACGTCCTGACTTTC	CASGGQALSGANVLTF	TRBD1	TRBJ2-6	TRBV5-1	NA
TGTGCCAGCAGTTTAGGGGGGCCGTCCTACAATGAGCAGTTCTTC	CASSLGGPSYNEQFF	NA	TRBJ2-1	TRBV28	NA
TGTGCCAGCACCAGCACAGATACGCAGTATTTT	CASTSTDTQYF	NA	TRBJ2-3	TRBV27	once
TGTGCCAGCAGCCTCGGGGACGCTAACTATGGCTACACCTTC	CASSLGDANYGYTF	NA	TRBJ1-2	TRBV7-9	NA
TGTGCCAGCAGCCGGACAGGGGCCAACACAGATACGCAGTATTTT	CASSRTGANTDTQYF	TRBD1	TRBJ2-3	TRBV7-9	NA
TGCAGCGTTGTCGGGTGGGCTGAAGCTTTCTTT	CSVVGWAEAFF	NA	TRBJ1-1	TRBV29-1	NA
TGTGCCAGCAGCTACCGGACAGGGGGCCAAGAGACCCAGTACTTC	CASSYRTGGQETQYF	TRBD1	TRBJ2-5	TRBV7-2	NA
TGTGCCAGCAGTCCTAGCCGACAGGGATGGGGCACTGAAGCTTTCTTT	CASSPSRQGWGTEAFF	TRBD1	TRBJ1-1	TRBV27	NA
TGCGCCAGCAGCCAGGAACAGGGCCCCAACTATGGCTACACCTTC	CASSQEQGPNYGYTF	NA	TRBJ1-2	TRBV4-1	NA
TGTGCCAGCAGCCTGCAGGGGTCCTCCTATAATTCACCCCTCCACTTT	CASSLQGSSYNSPLHF	NA	TRBJ1-6	TRBV7-2	NA